The 8 T cell receptor beta chains reported below all come from one sample, sequenced in a study of response to subunit inactivated influenza vaccine. TCRdb analysed the RT-PCR reads with MiXCR anew, one entry per CDR3 protein. The sample consists of a few hundred thousand distinct CDR3 sequences, approximately 15% of them appearing once. Sequenced material: PBMCs from blood, taken about 11 days after vaccination. Source of these receptors: a man between 45 and 60 years old who received an inactivated influenza vaccine.

The J gene is TRBJ2-1, the V gene TRBV20-1, with D unresolved. V dropped 6 bases and J dropped 12 bases, with 15 bases sitting between them. Germline-derived CDR1 and CDR2 are DFQATT and SNEGSKA (reference sequence). This CDR3 spans 11 amino acids. The CDR3 sequence: CSADVPPWQFF. The CDR3 nucleotides are TGCAGTGCCGACGTCCCCCCTTGGCAGTTCTTC.

This chain connects TRBV29-1 to TRBJ2-2, with a weak D call TRBD2 (7 bases). Germline V CDR1 and CDR2: SQVTM, ANQGSEA. The CDR3 is made up of 13 amino acids. V was pared by 7 bases and J by 6 bases, with 15 bases between. This CDR3 is CSAVGGASGELFF. CDR3 nucleotides: TGCAGCGCGGTGGGGGGGGCCTCCGGGGAGCTGTTTTTT.

The V gene is TRBV19, the J gene TRBJ2-2; no clear D gene. The CDR3 length is 15 residues. Germline-derived CDR1 and CDR2 are LNHDA and SQIVND (reference sequence). Trimming removed 4 bases at V and 3 bases at J, with 12 bases between. In DNA form, the CDR3 reads TGTGCCAGTAGTAAAGGCGCCCTGGACACCGGGGAGCTGTTTTTT. Its translation is CASSKGALDTGELFF.

The chain uses TRBV7-2 and TRBJ2-3; 9 bases line up with TRBD2. The length of the CDR3 is 16 residues. CDR1 is SGHTA, CDR2 FQGNSA, per germline. After removal of 5 bases from V and 0 bases from J, the junction contained 6 bases not matched to a gene. CDR3 DNA sequence: TGTGCCAGCAGCAAGCGACTAGCGGCTAGCACAGATACGCAGTATTTT. As protein: CASSKRLAASTDTQYF.

This rearrangement joins TRBV9 to TRBJ2-4; D might be TRBD2 (6 bases). Trimming removed 0 bases at V and 8 bases at J, with 12 bases between. This CDR3 comprises 14 residues. CDR1 and CDR2 from the germline V gene are SGDLS and YYNGEE. Here the CDR3 reads CASSVDEGGDIQYF. CDR3 bases: TGTGCCAGCAGCGTAGATGAGGGAGGCGACATTCAGTACTTC.

A few counts support this clonotype. The chain couples TRBV7-8 to TRBJ2-3; maybe TRBD2 (5 bases). Trimming shortened V by 6 bases and J by 3 bases, and 13 bases separated the two germline ends. The CDR3 sequence is 14 residues long. Germline-derived CDR1 and CDR2 are SGHVS and FQNEAQ. This CDR3 reads CASRSQERTDTQYF. The CDR3 bases are TGTGCCAGCAGATCTCAAGAGCGGACAGATACGCAGTATTTT.

This chain joins TRBV4-3 and TRBJ2-1; 10 bases map to TRBD2. CDR3 size: 16 residues. V trimming: 4 bases; J trimming: 7 bases; junction bases outside the gene matches: 10. Germline assignment: CDR1 LGHNA and CDR2 YSLEER. For the CDR3, the DNA is TGCGCCAGCAGCCGCGATCTAGCGGGAGAAGGGAATGAGCAGTTCTTC. Translating gives CASSRDLAGEGNEQFF.

The V call is TRBV15, the J call TRBJ1-3, with D perhaps TRBD1 (5 bases). Germline CDR1 LNHNV, CDR2 YYDKDF (reference sequence). With 1 base removed from V and 2 bases from J, the gap between germline ends came to 15 bases. The CDR3 is 17 residues long. DNA for the CDR3: TGTGCCACCAGCAGAGGTCAGCCAGGGAATCCTGGAAACACCATATATTTT. Protein: CATSRGQPGNPGNTIYF.